This record looks at one T cell receptor beta chain sequence and its context. Its antigen is currently unknown. Germline loops: CDR1 SGHDT, CDR2 YYEEEE. The CDR3 extends over 12 amino acids. After removal of 4 bases from V and 4 bases from J, the junction contained 2 bases not matched to a gene. The PCR used 60 Vbeta and 13 Jbeta primers. This table comes from immunoSEQ multiplex PCR, and its TCRdb copy is limited to in-frame clones, with some not included. In the table there are under 200,000 clones, 60% to 85% of which are singletons. This specimen belongs to a study of cytomegalovirus exposure and HLA in healthy donors. General study findings and limits: A missense variant in DCLRE1C was later tied to TCR beta V- and J-gene trimming. By HLA locus, TCR association rates varied in a later analysis, with DRB1 showing the most and HLA-C the fewest. Cytomegalovirus-associated status was assigned to around 160 TCR beta chains. An analysis was carried out at a later point. It showed that HLA-associated TCR beta chains were more clonally expanded than equally common non-associated chains.

The chain recombines TRBV5-6 with TRBJ2-7; 7 bases align to TRBD1. This TCR was recovered from a woman aged 35 to 49 in good health and CMV-seropositive. Sequencing input: PBMCs. The CDR3 is CASSRGRYEQYF. The CDR3 DNA sequence: TGTGCCAGCAGCAGGGGGCGGTACGAGCAGTACTTC.